This T cell receptor beta chain was identified during a study of blood T cell repertoires in COVID-19. Across the study: Sites across the United States, Italy and Spain contributed samples from acute and convalescent COVID-19. Nucleic acid was either cDNA or gDNA, and it came from T cells, B-cell-depleted T cells, or PBMCs.

Produced via immunoSEQ multiplex PCR; TCRdb's table is partial and in-frame only. Among about 79,000 clones listed, 80% to 90% were seen once. The trim removed 3 bases at V and 6 bases at J, leaving 8 bases unmatched. The CDR3 has 15 residues. Per the germline V gene, CDR1 is MNHNS and CDR2 is SASEGT. The sample was peripheral blood. The rearrangement uses TRBV6-1 and TRBJ1-2; 9 positions match TRBD1. The sequence derives from a man aged 65 to 79 with active or convalescent COVID-19. The CDR3 nucleotides are TGTGCCAGCAGTGACGTACAGGGGGCCTCTAATGGCTACACCTTC. It translates to CASSDVQGASNGYTF.